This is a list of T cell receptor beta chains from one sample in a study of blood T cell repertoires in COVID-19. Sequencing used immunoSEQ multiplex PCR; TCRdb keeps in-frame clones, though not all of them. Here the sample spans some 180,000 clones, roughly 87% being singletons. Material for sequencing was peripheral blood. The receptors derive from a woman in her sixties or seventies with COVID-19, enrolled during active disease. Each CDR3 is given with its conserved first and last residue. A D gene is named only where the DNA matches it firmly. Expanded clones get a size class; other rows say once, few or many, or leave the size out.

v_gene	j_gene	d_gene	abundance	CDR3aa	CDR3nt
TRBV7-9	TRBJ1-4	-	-	CASSSEGRGVQKLFF	TGTGCCAGCAGCTCTGAGGGCCGGGGAGTTCAAAAACTGTTTTTT
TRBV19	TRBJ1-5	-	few	CASSSRQAPNQPQHF	TGTGCCAGTAGTTCGCGACAGGCACCCAATCAGCCCCAGCATTTT
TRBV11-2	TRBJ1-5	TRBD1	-	CASSPGTVSNQPQHF	TGTGCCAGCAGCCCCGGGACAGTTAGCAATCAGCCCCAGCATTTT
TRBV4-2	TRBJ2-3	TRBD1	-	CASSQEWDREWTDTQYF	TGTGCCAGCAGCCAAGAGTGGGACAGGGAATGGACAGATACGCAGTATTTT
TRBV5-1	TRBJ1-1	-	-	CASSLDRPGGTEAFF	TGCGCCAGCAGCTTGGACAGGCCGGGAGGCACTGAAGCTTTCTTT
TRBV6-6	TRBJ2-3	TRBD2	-	CASSLAGGPADTQYF	TGTGCCAGCAGTTTAGCGGGAGGGCCCGCAGATACGCAGTATTTT
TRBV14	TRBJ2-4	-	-	CASSQGQRTSLAKNIQYF	TGTGCCAGCAGCCAGGGCCAACGGACAAGCCTAGCCAAAAACATTCAGTACTTC
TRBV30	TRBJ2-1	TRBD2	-	CAWSLSGRGYEQFF	TGTGCCTGGAGTTTAAGCGGGAGAGGGTATGAGCAGTTCTTC
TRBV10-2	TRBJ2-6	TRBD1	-	CASSRTGPSESGANVLTF	TGCGCCAGCAGTCGGACAGGGCCTAGCGAATCTGGGGCCAACGTCCTGACTTTC
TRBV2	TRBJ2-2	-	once	CASSFDRNTGELFF	TGTGCCAGCAGTTTCGACAGGAACACCGGGGAGCTGTTTTTT
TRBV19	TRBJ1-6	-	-	CASSSTGAYNSPLHF	TGTGCCAGTAGTAGTACCGGGGCCTATAATTCACCCCTCCACTTT
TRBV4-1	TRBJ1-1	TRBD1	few	CASSQLTGGEAFF	TGCGCCAGCAGCCAACTGACAGGGGGTGAAGCTTTCTTT
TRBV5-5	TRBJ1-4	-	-	CASSLTSATNEKLFF	TGTGCCAGCAGCTTGACATCTGCAACTAATGAAAAACTGTTTTTT
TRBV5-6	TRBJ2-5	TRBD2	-	CASSLGLAGETQYF	TGTGCCAGCAGCTTGGGACTAGCGGGAGAGACCCAGTACTTC
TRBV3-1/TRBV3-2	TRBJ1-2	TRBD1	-	CASSQGTGGSSLPYGYTF	TGTGCCAGCAGCCAAGGGACAGGGGGGAGCTCTCTTCCGTATGGCTACACCTTC
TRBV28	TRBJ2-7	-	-	CASSGAPAYEQYF	TGTGCCAGCAGTGGGGCTCCAGCCTACGAGCAGTACTTC
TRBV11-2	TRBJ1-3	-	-	CASSLPPQISGNTIYF	TGTGCCAGCAGCTTGCCCCCACAGATCTCTGGAAACACCATATATTTT
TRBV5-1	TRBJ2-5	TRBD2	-	CASSLAGTSGGAQETQYF	TGCGCCAGCAGCTTGGCCGGGACTAGCGGGGGGGCCCAAGAGACCCAGTACTTC
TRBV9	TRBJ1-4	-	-	CASSRGVTASNEKLFF	TGTGCCAGCAGCCGGGGGGTGACTGCATCTAATGAAAAACTGTTTTTT
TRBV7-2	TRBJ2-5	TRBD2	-	CASSSTGARGGRETQYF	TGTGCCAGCAGCTCGACCGGAGCTCGGGGGGGCCGAGAGACCCAGTACTTC
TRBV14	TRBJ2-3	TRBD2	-	CASSQTGGGTQYF	TGTGCCAGCAGCCAAACGGGAGGGGGTACGCAGTATTTT
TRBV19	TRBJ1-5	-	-	CASSRRGESQPQHF	TGTGCCAGTTCCCGAAGGGGTGAGAGTCAGCCCCAGCATTTT
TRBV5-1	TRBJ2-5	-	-	CASSPLGQKQETQYF	TGCGCCAGCAGCCCACTAGGACAGAAGCAAGAGACCCAGTACTTC